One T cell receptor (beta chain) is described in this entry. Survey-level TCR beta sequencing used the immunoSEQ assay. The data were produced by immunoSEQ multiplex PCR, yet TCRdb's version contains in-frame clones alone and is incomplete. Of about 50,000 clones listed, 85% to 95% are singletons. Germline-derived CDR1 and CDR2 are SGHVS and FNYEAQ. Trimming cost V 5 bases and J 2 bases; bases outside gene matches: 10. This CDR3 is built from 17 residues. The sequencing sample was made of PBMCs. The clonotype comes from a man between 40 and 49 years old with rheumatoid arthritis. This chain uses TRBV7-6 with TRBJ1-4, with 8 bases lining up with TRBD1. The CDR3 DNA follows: TGTGCCAGCAGCCTCGACAGGGGCAGTTTGACTAATGAAAAACTGTTTTTT. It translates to CASSLDRGSLTNEKLFF.